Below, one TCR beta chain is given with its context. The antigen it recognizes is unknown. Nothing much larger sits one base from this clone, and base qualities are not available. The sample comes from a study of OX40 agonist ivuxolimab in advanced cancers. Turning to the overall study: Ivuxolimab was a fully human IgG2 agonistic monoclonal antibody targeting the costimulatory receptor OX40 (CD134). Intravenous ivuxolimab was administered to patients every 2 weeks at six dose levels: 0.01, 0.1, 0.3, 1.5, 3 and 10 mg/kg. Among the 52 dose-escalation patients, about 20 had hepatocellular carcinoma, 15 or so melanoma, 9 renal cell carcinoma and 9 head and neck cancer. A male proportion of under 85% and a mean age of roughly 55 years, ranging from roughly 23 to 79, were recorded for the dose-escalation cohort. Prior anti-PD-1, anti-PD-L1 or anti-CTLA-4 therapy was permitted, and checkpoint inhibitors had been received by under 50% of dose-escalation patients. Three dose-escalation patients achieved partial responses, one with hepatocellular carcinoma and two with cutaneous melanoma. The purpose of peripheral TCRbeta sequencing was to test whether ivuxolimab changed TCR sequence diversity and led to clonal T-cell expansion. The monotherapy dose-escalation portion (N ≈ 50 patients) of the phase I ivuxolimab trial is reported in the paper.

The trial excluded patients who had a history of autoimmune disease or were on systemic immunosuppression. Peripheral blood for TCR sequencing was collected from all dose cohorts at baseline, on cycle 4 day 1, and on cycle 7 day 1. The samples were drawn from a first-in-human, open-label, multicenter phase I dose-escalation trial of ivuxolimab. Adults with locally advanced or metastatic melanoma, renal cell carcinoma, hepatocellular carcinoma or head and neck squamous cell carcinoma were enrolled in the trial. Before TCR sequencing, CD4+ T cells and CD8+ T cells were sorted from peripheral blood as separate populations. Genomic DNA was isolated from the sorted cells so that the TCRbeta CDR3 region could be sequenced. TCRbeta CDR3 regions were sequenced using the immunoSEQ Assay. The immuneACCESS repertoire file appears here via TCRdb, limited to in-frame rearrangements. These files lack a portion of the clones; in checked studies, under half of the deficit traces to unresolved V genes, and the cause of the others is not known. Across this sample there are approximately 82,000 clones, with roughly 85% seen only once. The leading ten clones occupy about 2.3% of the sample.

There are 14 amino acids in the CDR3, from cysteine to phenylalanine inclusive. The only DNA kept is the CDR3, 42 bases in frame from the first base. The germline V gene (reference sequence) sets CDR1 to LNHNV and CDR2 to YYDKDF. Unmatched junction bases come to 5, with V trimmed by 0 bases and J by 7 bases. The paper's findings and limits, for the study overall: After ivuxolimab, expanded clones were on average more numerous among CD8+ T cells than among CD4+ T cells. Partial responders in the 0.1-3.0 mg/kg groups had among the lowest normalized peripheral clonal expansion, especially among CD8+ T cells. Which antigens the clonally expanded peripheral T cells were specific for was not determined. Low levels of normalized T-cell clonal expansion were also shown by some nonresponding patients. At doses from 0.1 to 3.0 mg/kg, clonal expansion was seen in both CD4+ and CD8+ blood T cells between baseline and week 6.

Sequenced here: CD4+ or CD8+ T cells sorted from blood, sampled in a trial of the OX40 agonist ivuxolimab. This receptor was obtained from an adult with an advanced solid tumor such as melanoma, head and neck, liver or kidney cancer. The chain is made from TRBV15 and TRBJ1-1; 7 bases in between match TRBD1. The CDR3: CATSRDRGGSEAFF. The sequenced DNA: TGTGCCACCAGCAGAGACAGGGGGGGGAGTGAAGCTTTCTTT. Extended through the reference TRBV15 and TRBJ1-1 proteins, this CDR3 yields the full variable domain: DAMVIQNPRYQVTQFGKPVTLSCSQTLNHNVMYWYQQKSSQAPKLLFHYYDKDFNNEADTPDNFQSRRPNTSFCFLDIRSPGLGDTAMYLCATSRDRGGSEAFFGQGTRLTVV.